This T cell receptor (beta chain) was identified during a study of PD-1 blockade in classical Hodgkin lymphoma. Across the study: Nivolumab was given intravenously to patients at 3 mg/kg every 2 weeks.

The study, taken as a whole, reports: Possible causes of repertoire differences, disease activity or prior therapy, remain undefined. Whoever responded completely had baseline diversity much like that seen in newly diagnosed patients. When nivolumab was started under 1 year after ASCT, patients were excluded.

Using immunoSEQ multiplex PCR, the repertoire was profiled, and TCRdb retains in-frame clones only, with some absent. The sample lists more than 10,000 clones, roughly 78% seen once, with about 23% in the top ten. Details on this clone: Its antigen is as yet unknown.

This CDR3 comprises 18 residues. Germline values: CDR1 LNHNV, CDR2 YYDKDF (reference sequence). V lost 0 bases to trimming and J lost 0 bases, with 12 bases between them. There was relapse after autologous stem cell transplantation in every patient, and there was variation in brentuximab vedotin exposure. The chain uses TRBV15 and TRBJ1-6; tentative D call: TRBD1 (5 bases). Sequencing used peripheral blood mononuclear cells (PBMCs), obtained at baseline. The receptor was derived from a human donor with classical Hodgkin lymphoma. In DNA form, the CDR3 reads TGTGCCACCAGCAGAGATTTTAAGGGGAGCTCCTATAATTCACCCCTCCACTTT. Its protein is CATSRDFKGSSYNSPLHF.